A selection of T cell receptor beta chains follows, all from one sample in a study of cytomegalovirus exposure and HLA in healthy donors. Clones were sequenced by immunoSEQ multiplex PCR, and TCRdb holds only the in-frame ones, with some missing. Of about 120,000 clones listed, roughly a tenth are singletons. Specimen: PBMCs. The source is a woman aged 18-29 years in good health and CMV-seropositive. CDR3s include the opening cysteine and the closing phenylalanine or tryptophan. D genes are given only for firm matches. Some rows mark clone size as missing; the rest say once, few, many or name a class of expanded clone.

J | D | V | size | CDR3 | DNA
TRBJ1-2 | TRBD1 | TRBV2 | few | CASSEAQGQGNGYTF | TGTGCCAGCAGTGAAGCGCAGGGACAGGGTAATGGCTACACCTTC
TRBJ1-4 | . | TRBV7-9 | few | CASSLDRDPFEKLFF | TGTGCCAGCAGCTTAGACAGGGATCCTTTTGAAAAACTGTTTTTT
TRBJ2-7 | TRBD1 | TRBV28 | few | CASRPNLSRGTGGYEQYF | TGTGCCAGCAGACCCAACCTATCGAGGGGGACAGGGGGCTACGAGCAGTACTTC
TRBJ2-1 | . | TRBV10-2 | . | CASIGGLEQFF | TGCGCCAGCATCGGGGGGCTTGAGCAGTTCTTC
TRBJ2-1 | TRBD2 | TRBV19 | few | CASSTLLSGGLWEQFF | TGTGCCAGTAGTACTCTCCTTAGCGGGGGCCTTTGGGAGCAGTTCTTC
TRBJ2-1 | TRBD1 | TRBV7-8 | few | CASRQGVYNEQFF | TGTGCCAGCAGACAGGGGGTTTACAATGAGCAGTTCTTC
TRBJ2-1 | . | TRBV6-1 | few | CASEGISNEQFF | TGTGCCAGCGAGGGAATTAGCAATGAGCAGTTCTTC
TRBJ2-7 | TRBD2 | TRBV5-6 | few | CASSKGLVEVYEQYF | TGTGCCAGCAGCAAGGGACTAGTTGAAGTCTACGAGCAGTACTTC
TRBJ1-2 | . | TRBV5-1 | . | CASSPSSGGQGYTF | TGCGCCAGCAGCCCAAGCTCGGGGGGGCAAGGCTACACCTTC
TRBJ2-7 | . | TRBV10-3 | few | CAISALDSYEQYF | TGTGCCATCAGCGCGCTAGATTCTTACGAGCAGTACTTC
TRBJ2-2 | TRBD2 | TRBV9 | few | CASSVGGGSFTGELFF | TGTGCCAGCAGCGTAGGAGGCGGGAGTTTCACCGGGGAGCTGTTTTTT
TRBJ1-1 | . | TRBV7-9 | . | CASSLYSGTEAFF | TGTGCCAGCAGCTTATATTCAGGAACTGAAGCTTTCTTT
TRBJ2-1 | TRBD2 | TRBV10-3 | . | CAISERLAGFNEQFF | TGTGCCATCAGTGAGAGGCTAGCGGGGTTTAATGAGCAGTTCTTC
TRBJ1-1 | . | TRBV7-2 | few | CASSLALGTNTEAFF | TGTGCCAGCAGCTTAGCTCTGGGCACGAACACTGAAGCTTTCTTT
TRBJ2-3 | TRBD1 | TRBV27 | few | CASSLQGAHGDTQYF | TGTGCCAGCAGTTTACAGGGGGCTCACGGAGATACGCAGTATTTT
TRBJ1-1 | TRBD1 | TRBV25-1 | few | CASGNRGSTEAFF | TGTGCCAGCGGGAACAGGGGGAGCACTGAAGCTTTCTTT
TRBJ2-3 | TRBD2 | TRBV7-9 | . | CASSFPSGNTDTQYF | TGTGCCAGCAGCTTCCCTAGCGGGAACACAGATACGCAGTATTTT
TRBJ1-1 | TRBD1 | TRBV5-6 | few | CDSSYGSGQEAFF | TGTGACAGCAGCTATGGGTCGGGACAGGAAGCTTTCTTT
TRBJ2-2 | TRBD2 | TRBV7-8 | . | CASSSGLAGESVGELFF | TGTGCCAGCAGCTCCGGACTAGCGGGAGAGTCGGTCGGGGAGCTGTTTTTT
TRBJ2-1 | . | TRBV5-8 | . | CASSFGTFVLYNEQFF | TGTGCCAGCAGCTTCGGTACTTTCGTTCTTTACAATGAGCAGTTCTTC
TRBJ1-1 | . | TRBV30 | few | CAWSGFIQNTEAFF | TGTGCCTGGTCCGGGTTTATCCAGAACACTGAAGCTTTCTTT
TRBJ2-7 | TRBD1 | TRBV7-9 | . | CASSYVTGPPPNF | TGTGCCAGCAGCTATGTGACAGGGCCCCCTCCAAACTTC
TRBJ1-4 | . | TRBV30 | few | CAWSGDQGLFF | TGTGCCTGGAGTGGGGACCAGGGGCTGTTTTTT
TRBJ2-2 | . | TRBV6-4 | few | CASSDSTGIGELFF | TGTGCCAGCAGTGACTCGACCGGGATCGGGGAGCTGTTTTTT
TRBJ2-1 | TRBD2 | TRBV2 | . | CASSDFSGSYNEQFF | TGTGCCAGCAGTGACTTTAGCGGGAGCTACAATGAGCAGTTCTTC
TRBJ2-3 | . | TRBV30 | few | CAWNQFSGLTDTQYF | TGTGCCTGGAATCAATTTAGCGGACTCACAGATACGCAGTATTTT
TRBJ1-5 | TRBD1 | TRBV7-2 | few | CASSFGTVTNQPQHF | TGTGCCAGCAGCTTTGGGACAGTAACAAATCAGCCCCAGCATTTT
TRBJ1-2 | TRBD1 | TRBV5-1 | few | CASRSGTGDYGYTF | TGCGCCAGCCGCTCCGGGACAGGAGACTATGGCTACACCTTC
TRBJ1-5 | . | TRBV7-2 | . | CASSPRGNQPQHF | TGTGCCAGCAGCCCCAGGGGTAATCAGCCCCAGCATTTT
TRBJ1-5 | . | TRBV6-1 | many | CASILSGGQPQHF | TGTGCCAGCATCCTCAGTGGGGGCCAGCCCCAGCATTTT
TRBJ2-4 | . | TRBV4-1 | few | CASSQSGAGAKNIQYF | TGCGCCAGCAGCCAAAGTGGAGCGGGAGCCAAAAACATTCAGTACTTC
TRBJ2-1 | . | TRBV19 | few | CASSIASGAHNEQFF | TGTGCCAGTAGTATAGCGTCAGGGGCACACAATGAGCAGTTCTTC
TRBJ1-2 | TRBD1 | TRBV6-1 | few | CASCQRQGINGYTF | TGTGCCAGCTGCCAGAGACAGGGAATAAATGGCTACACCTTC
TRBJ2-7 | TRBD2 | TRBV28 | . | CASSPPTLAGDYEQYF | TGTGCCAGCAGTCCACCAACTCTAGCGGGAGATTACGAGCAGTACTTC
TRBJ2-1 | . | TRBV5-4 | few | CASNLGGSSYNEQFF | TGTGCCAGCAACCTTGGAGGGAGCTCCTACAATGAGCAGTTCTTC
TRBJ2-7 | . | TRBV6-5 | few | CASKKELFYEQYF | TGTGCCAGCAAAAAAGAGCTATTCTACGAGCAGTACTTC
TRBJ1-2 | . | TRBV6-5 | few | CASSYSWAAGYGYTF | TGTGCCAGCAGTTACTCGTGGGCCGCGGGCTATGGCTACACCTTC
TRBJ1-5 | . | TRBV4-1 | few | CASSQKGARGGQPQHF | TGCGCCAGCAGCCAAAAAGGGGCCCGGGGGGGTCAGCCCCAGCATTTT
TRBJ2-7 | . | TRBV7-9 | . | CASSLASDEQYF | TGTGCCAGCAGCTTAGCCTCTGACGAGCAGTACTTC
TRBJ1-1 | . | TRBV4-1 | few | CASSQAGTLNTEAFF | TGCGCCAGCAGCCAAGCGGGGACATTGAACACTGAAGCTTTCTTT
TRBJ2-3 | . | TRBV4-2 | . | CASSQGLAPDTQYF | TGTGCCAGCAGCCAAGGCCTAGCTCCAGATACGCAGTATTTT
TRBJ2-5 | . | TRBV7-9 | few | CASSPQGLETQYF | TGTGCCAGCAGCCCACAGGGCTTAGAGACCCAGTACTTC
TRBJ2-1 | TRBD2 | TRBV27 | few | CASSSLDTGGNEQFF | TGTGCCAGCAGTTCCCTCGACACGGGGGGGAATGAGCAGTTCTTC
TRBJ2-3 | TRBD2 | TRBV9 | . | CASSVDLAGWADTQYF | TGTGCCAGCAGCGTAGATCTAGCGGGCTGGGCAGATACGCAGTATTTT
TRBJ1-3 | . | TRBV5-1 | few | CASSLGPRDTGNTIYF | TGCGCCAGCAGCTTGGGTCCTCGGGACACTGGAAACACCATATATTTT
TRBJ1-1 | . | TRBV5-1 | . | CASRKDSFTEAFF | TGCGCCAGCAGAAAGGACAGTTTCACTGAAGCTTTCTTT
TRBJ2-2 | . | TRBV27 | . | CASRLNTGELFF | TGTGCCAGCAGACTAAACACCGGGGAGCTGTTTTTT
TRBJ1-2 | . | TRBV5-1 | . | CASSLDRLGDGYTF | TGCGCCAGCAGCTTAGACAGGCTTGGAGATGGCTACACCTTC
TRBJ1-1 | . | TRBV4-1 | few | CASSHLQGLEAFF | TGCGCCAGCAGCCATCTTCAGGGACTTGAAGCTTTCTTT
TRBJ2-7 | TRBD2 | TRBV4-2 | . | CASSQPTSGTSYEQYF | TGTGCCAGCAGCCAACCGACTAGCGGAACTTCCTACGAGCAGTACTTC
TRBJ1-2 | . | TRBV15 | . | CATSRVGGGYTF | TGTGCCACCAGCAGAGTGGGGGGAGGCTACACCTTC
TRBJ1-2 | TRBD1 | TRBV6-5 | few | CASSYRPGTGFYGYTF | TGTGCCAGCAGTTACCGACCCGGGACAGGGTTCTATGGCTACACCTTC
TRBJ1-1 | . | TRBV5-4 | . | CASSLGSLGTEAFF | TGTGCCAGCAGCTTGGGGAGTCTCGGCACTGAAGCTTTCTTT
TRBJ2-2 | . | TRBV7-7 | . | CASSPWDSSTGELFF | TGTGCTAGCAGCCCCTGGGACTCTAGCACCGGGGAGCTGTTTTTT
TRBJ1-2 | . | TRBV19 | . | CASSISEPNYGYTF | TGTGCCAGTAGTATAAGTGAGCCCAACTATGGCTACACCTTC